What follows are 5 T cell receptor beta chains derived from one specimen sequenced in a study of blood T cell repertoires in COVID-19. The data were produced by immunoSEQ multiplex PCR, yet TCRdb's version contains in-frame clones alone and is incomplete. The repertoire includes 350,000 to 450,000 clones, around nine tenths of them detected once, and about 1.5% sits in the top ten. The material sequenced was PBMCs or T cells enriched from blood (not recorded which). The receptors were sampled from a woman under 30 who had been exposed to COVID-19.

The chain has TRBV7-2 and TRBJ2-7; D not certain. The length of the CDR3 is 13 residues. The V and J ends lost 3 bases and 0 bases respectively, with 6 bases between them. CDR1 and CDR2 from the germline V gene are SGHTA and FQGNSA. The CDR3 loop is CASSFSISYEQYF. CDR3 sequence (DNA): TGTGCCAGCAGCTTCAGTATCTCCTACGAGCAGTACTTC.

The rearrangement joins TRBV2 to TRBJ2-1; 13 bases map to TRBD2. The CDR3 extends over 15 amino acids. Per the germline V gene, CDR1 is SNHLY and CDR2 is FYNNEI. V shed 5 bases and J 9 bases; nucleotides not matched to a gene: 7. The CDR3 sequence: CASSPGTSGDSEQFF. Here the CDR3 DNA reads TGTGCCAGCAGTCCCGGGACTAGCGGGGATAGTGAGCAGTTCTTC. Combining the CDR3 with reference TRBV2 and TRBJ2-1 gives the whole variable domain EPEVTQTPSHQVTQMGQEVILRCVPISNHLYFYWYRQILGQKVEFLVSFYNNEISEKSEIFDDQFSVERPDGSNFTLKIRSTKLEDSAMYFCASSPGTSGDSEQFFGPGTRLTVL.

This rearrangement joins TRBV18 to TRBJ2-3; 7 positions agree with TRBD1. The CDR3 is 16 amino acids. V was pared by 0 bases and J by 2 bases, with 5 bases of the junction left unmatched. Germline loops: CDR1 KGHSH, CDR2 LQKENI. The CDR3 reads CASSPPGGQVTDTQYF. CDR3 in DNA: TGTGCCAGCTCACCACCAGGGGGCCAGGTCACAGATACGCAGTATTTT.

The rearrangement uses TRBV6-2 or TRBV6-3 and TRBJ2-7; D is possibly TRBD1 (6 bases). This CDR3 spans 13 amino acids. V gave up 4 bases and J gave up 2 bases, with 9 bases separating them. The germline V gene has CDR1 MNHEY and CDR2 SVGEGT. The CDR3 sequence is CASSWTVTYEQYF. The DNA for the CDR3 is TGTGCCAGCAGTTGGACAGTTACCTACGAGCAGTACTTC.

As DNA, the CDR3 is TGTGCCAGCAGCTTAGATAGGGGGGGACGGTTCGCAACTAATGAAAAACTGTTTTTT. This sequence encodes CASSLDRGGRFATNEKLFF. The chain recombines TRBV13 with TRBJ1-4; D is perhaps TRBD1 (6 bases). This CDR3 region has 19 residues. The germline gives CDR1 PRHDT, CDR2 FYEKMQ (reference sequence). The V and J ends lost 1 base and 0 bases respectively, with 18 bases between them.